The rows below give T cell receptor beta chains drawn from one sample of a study of T cell repertoires in cytomegalovirus infection. From the reads, TCRdb called clonotypes with MiXCR, one entry per CDR3 protein. In the table there are around 530,000 distinct CDR3 sequences, about a quarter of which are singletons. The sample was PBMCs. Receptors were obtained from a human donor in good health (CMV status not recorded). Some clones in this sample may be carry-over from other donors' samples. CDR3s include the opening cysteine and the closing phenylalanine or tryptophan. Fields, in order: J gene, D gene, V gene, clone size, CDR3 DNA, CDR3 protein. A D gene is named only where the DNA matches it firmly. Size is stated for part of the rows, as once, few or many counts, or as a class when the clone is expanded.

TRBJ2-3	NA	TRBV28	few	TGTGCCAGCCTAGCGACGGGACGGGGTAATACGCAGTATTTT	CASLATGRGNTQYF
TRBJ1-5	NA	TRBV7-2	many	TGTGCCAGCAGCTTTAAACCACAGTCGAATCAGCCCCAGCATTTT	CASSFKPQSNQPQHF
TRBJ1-1	NA	TRBV30	NA	TGTGCCTGGAGGGTACGAGGGGTGAAACGGGACACTGAAGCTTTCTTT	CAWRVRGVKRDTEAFF
TRBJ2-1	TRBD2	TRBV6-2/TRBV6-3	NA	TGTGCCAGCAGTTACCGAGCGGGGATGTCCTACAATGAGCAGTTCTTC	CASSYRAGMSYNEQFF
TRBJ1-2	TRBD1	TRBV7-2	many	TGTGCCAGCAGCTTAGCGGGACAGGGCTATGGCTACACCTTC	CASSLAGQGYGYTF
TRBJ1-1	NA	TRBV15	NA	TGTGCCACCAGCAGAGATCACAGGGATAACACTGAAGCTTTCTTT	CATSRDHRDNTEAFF
TRBJ1-1	TRBD1	TRBV6-2/TRBV6-3	NA	TGTGCCAGCAAGTCGGGACAGGGGATACCTGAAGCTTTCTTT	CASKSGQGIPEAFF
TRBJ1-3	NA	TRBV7-8	many	TGTGCCAGCAGCACAAGGAGAGGTCCCTCTGGAAACACCATATATTTT	CASSTRRGPSGNTIYF
TRBJ2-1	TRBD2	TRBV27	few	TGTGCCAGCAGCCCAGCGGGAAGGGACAATGAGCAGTTCTTC	CASSPAGRDNEQFF
TRBJ1-5	NA	TRBV27	few	TGTGCCAGCAGTAGGGTGAGCAATCAGCCCCAGCATTTT	CASSRVSNQPQHF
TRBJ1-1	NA	TRBV12-3/TRBV12-4	NA	TGTGCCAGCAGTTTAGGGAGGGGCGAAGGAGACACTGAAGCTTTCTTT	CASSLGRGEGDTEAFF
TRBJ2-3	TRBD2	TRBV4-1	NA	TGCGCCAGCAGACAAGATTTTCCGACTAGCGGGACGGATACGCAGTATTTT	CASRQDFPTSGTDTQYF
TRBJ2-1	NA	TRBV7-2	many	TGTGCCAGCAGCTCGGGACTCTACAATGAGCAGTTCTTC	CASSSGLYNEQFF
TRBJ1-1	NA	TRBV12-3/TRBV12-4	NA	TGTGCCAGCAGTACTATCTCGGGGATGAGCACTGAAGCTTTCTTT	CASSTISGMSTEAFF
TRBJ2-1	NA	TRBV19	NA	TGTGCCAGTAGTATCAAATCGTACAATGAGCAGTTCTTC	CASSIKSYNEQFF
TRBJ2-5	TRBD1	TRBV30	NA	TGTGCCTGGAGTGACAGGGGAAGTACTCAAGAGACCCAGTACTTC	CAWSDRGSTQETQYF
TRBJ2-4	NA	TRBV7-2	NA	TGTGCCAGCAGCTTACTGGGACCGACCTCGCTAGCCAAAAACATTCAGTACTTC	CASSLLGPTSLAKNIQYF
TRBJ2-1	NA	TRBV7-9	NA	TGTGCCAGCAGCTCCCCGGAGGTTGGGCACGATGAGCAGTTCTTC	CASSSPEVGHDEQFF
TRBJ1-1	NA	TRBV7-6	NA	TGTGCCAGCAGCCATAGGGCTGAAGCTTTCTTT	CASSHRAEAFF
TRBJ2-3	TRBD2	TRBV6-2/TRBV6-3	NA	TGTGCCAGCAGTTACTCCGAAAGGCTAGCGGGAACGGCAGATACGCAGTATTTT	CASSYSERLAGTADTQYF